The 8 T cell receptor beta chains below were found in one sample sequenced in a study of metastatic and nonmetastatic thyroid tumors. TCRdb re-analyzed the PCR reads using MiXCR. Here the sample spans 20,000 to 25,000 clones, more than 20% being singletons. Patients were all untreated before their thyroid surgery. Sequencing used adjacent normal tissue. These receptors all stem from a female donor with papillary thyroid cancer or a benign thyroid nodule (not recorded which). Some clones in this sample may be carry-over from other donors' samples.

This clone was counted ten times or more. The same CDR3 also results from other DNA sequences found in this sample. The V gene is TRBV7-8, the J gene TRBJ2-5, with D tentatively TRBD1 or TRBD2 (5 bases each). Germline V gene lookup returns CDR1 SGHVS and CDR2 FQNEAQ. The CDR3 consists of 15 residues. V shed 2 bases and J shed 5 bases, with 15 bases lying between them. The CDR3 coding sequence is TGTGCCAGCAGCTTACCCAGGGACCCGGAGGAGACCCAGTACTTC. This translates into CASSLPRDPEETQYF.

A remark on this clone: This could be a read error, since a much larger clone is one nucleotide away. The rearrangement joins TRBV4-1 to TRBJ2-2, with TRBD1 as a possible D gene (6 bases). The CDR3 sequence is 15 residues long. With 6 bases removed from V and 6 bases from J, the gap between germline ends came to 17 bases. Germline lookup yields CDR1 MGHRA and CDR2 YSYEKL. CDR3 in DNA: TGCGCCAGCAGTCGGGTACAGGGTCCAGCCGGGGAGCTGTTTTTT. Translating gives CASSRVQGPAGELFF.

Comments on this clone: A single base separates this from a much larger clone, so it may be a read error. The J gene is TRBJ2-1, the V gene TRBV18; 13 nucleotides match TRBD2. The CDR3 has 15 amino acids. CDR1 and CDR2 (germline): KGHSH, LQKENI. CDR3 sequence reads: CASSKTSGGSNGQFF. CDR3 in DNA: TGTGCCAGCTCAAAGACTAGCGGGGGGTCTAATGGGCAGTTCTTC. Combining the CDR3 with reference TRBV18 and TRBJ2-1 gives the whole variable domain NAGVMQNPRHLVRRRGQEARLRCSPMKGHSHVYWYRQLPEEGLKFMVYLQKENIIDESGMPKERFSAEFPKEGPSILRIQQVVRGDSAAYFCASSKTSGGSNGQFFGPGTRLTVL.

Within the sample, this clone is medium-sized. The chain links TRBV10-3 to TRBJ1-6; no definite D call. The CDR3 runs 11 residues. The germline CDR1 and CDR2 sequences are ENHRY and SYGVKD. V lost 7 bases to trimming and J lost 11 bases, with 9 bases between them. This CDR3 is CAIIGEAPLHF. CDR3 nucleotides: TGTGCCATCATAGGTGAAGCACCCCTCCACTTT.

This clone was counted at least ten times. The genes are TRBV19 and TRBJ1-5; D is uncertain. This CDR3 is 14 amino acids long. Trimming left V 5 bases short and J 1 base short, with 9 bases between. Per germline, CDR1 LNHDA and CDR2 SQIVND (reference sequence). CDR3 protein: CASSAPGSNQPQHF. CDR3 DNA: TGTGCCAGTAGTGCCCCGGGGAGCAATCAGCCCCAGCATTTT. Variable domain in full (rest from reference TRBV19 and TRBJ1-5): DGGITQSPKYLFRKEGQNVTLSCEQNLNHDAMYWYRQDPGQGLRLIYYSQIVNDFQKGDIAEGYSVSREKKESFPLTVTSAQKNPTAFYLCASSAPGSNQPQHFGDGTRLSIL.

In this sample, this clone turned up many times. This rearrangement joins TRBV5-4 to TRBJ1-1; 7 bases are shared with TRBD1. The J segment lost 5 bases and the V segment lost 2 bases, leaving 6 bases of the junction unmatched. The germline V gene encodes CDR1 SGHNT and CDR2 YYREEE (reference sequence). The CDR3 is 14 residues long. CDR3 sequence: CASSFGTAGTEAFF. In DNA form, the CDR3 reads TGTGCCAGCAGCTTCGGGACAGCAGGAACTGAAGCTTTCTTT. Using reference TRBV5-4 and TRBJ1-1 for the parts outside the CDR3, the full variable domain is ETGVTQSPTHLIKTRGQQVTLRCSSQSGHNTVSWYQQALGQGPQFIFQYYREEENGRGNFPPRFSGLQFPNYSSELNVNALELDDSALYLCASSFGTAGTEAFFGQGTRLTVV.

This clone was found a few times. Given a much more abundant clone one base away, this may be a read error. The rearrangement links TRBV29-1 to TRBJ1-2; a weak D match, TRBD1 (6 bases). This CDR3 is built from 12 residues. The V end was cut by 7 bases, the J end by 4 bases, with 13 bases between. Looked up from germline, CDR1 is SQVTM and CDR2 is ANQGSEA. The CDR3 coding sequence is TGCAGCGCCAAGGAAGGGGGCTATGGCTACACCTTC. Translating gives CSAKEGGYGYTF.

This clone was counted ten times or more. A much more abundant neighbour one base away suggests this may be a read error. The V call is TRBV20-1, the J call TRBJ1-1; 9 nucleotides match TRBD1. The CDR3 loop spans 14 amino acids. Germline V gives CDR1 DFQATT, CDR2 SNEGSKA (reference sequence). In nucleotides, the CDR3 is TGCAGTGCACAATCACAGGGGGCTGACACTGAAGCTCTCTTT. Translation: CSAQSQGADTEALF.